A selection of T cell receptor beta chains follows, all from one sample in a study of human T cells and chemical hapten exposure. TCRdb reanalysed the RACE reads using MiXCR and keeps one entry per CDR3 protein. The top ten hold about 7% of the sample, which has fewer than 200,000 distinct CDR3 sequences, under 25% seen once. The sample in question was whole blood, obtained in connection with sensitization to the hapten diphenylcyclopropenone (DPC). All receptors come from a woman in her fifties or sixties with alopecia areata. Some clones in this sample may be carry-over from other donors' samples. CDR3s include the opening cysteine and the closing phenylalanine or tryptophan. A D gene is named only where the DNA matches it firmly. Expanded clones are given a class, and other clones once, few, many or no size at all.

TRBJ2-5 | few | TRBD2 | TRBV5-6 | TGTGCCAGCAGCTTACGGACTAGCGGGAGTGAGACCCAGTACTTC | CASSLRTSGSETQYF
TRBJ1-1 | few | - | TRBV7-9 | TGTGCCAGCAGCTTCCTCGACAAAAACACTGAAGCTTTCTTT | CASSFLDKNTEAFF
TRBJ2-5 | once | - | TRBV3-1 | TGTGCCAGCAGCCAAACAGACCAAGAGACCCAGTACTTC | CASSQTDQETQYF
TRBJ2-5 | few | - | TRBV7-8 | TGTGCCAGCAGCTTAACAGGGAATAAAGAGACCCAGTACTTC | CASSLTGNKETQYF
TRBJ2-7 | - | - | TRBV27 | TGTGCCAGCAGTTTCCGGACAGCCAAAAAAACCTACGAGCAGTACTTC | CASSFRTAKKTYEQYF
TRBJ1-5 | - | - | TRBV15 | TGTGCCACCAGCAGAGTCGCAGATCAGCCCCAGCATTTT | CATSRVADQPQHF
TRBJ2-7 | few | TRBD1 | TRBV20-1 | TGCAGTGCTAGGAGGACAGGGGCATACGAGCAGTACTTC | CSARRTGAYEQYF
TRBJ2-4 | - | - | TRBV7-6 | TGTGCCAGCAGCGTCTCCGGGAGCGCCATTCAGTACTTC | CASSVSGSAIQYF
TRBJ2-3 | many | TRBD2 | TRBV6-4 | TGTGCCAGCAGTGAACGGTGGACTAGCGGGAGGCCTACAGATACGCAGTATTTT | CASSERWTSGRPTDTQYF
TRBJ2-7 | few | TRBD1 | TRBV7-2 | TGTGCCAGCAGGGAAGGGCATGCAGGGGGCTACGAGCAGTACTTC | CASREGHAGGYEQYF
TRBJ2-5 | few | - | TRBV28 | TGTGCCAGCACCGAATCGACAGAGACCCAGTACTTC | CASTESTETQYF
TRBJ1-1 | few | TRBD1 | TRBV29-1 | TGCAGCGGAGGGGACAGGGGGTACACTGAAGCTTTCTTT | CSGGDRGYTEAFF
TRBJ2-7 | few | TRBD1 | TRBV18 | TGTGCCAGCTCCCAAGGGGGCCGAACCTACGAGCAGTACTTC | CASSQGGRTYEQYF
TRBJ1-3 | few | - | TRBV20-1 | TGCAGTGCCTATCAAATAGTCGGAAACACCATATATTTT | CSAYQIVGNTIYF
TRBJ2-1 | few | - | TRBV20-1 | TGCAGTGCTAGAAGGGTGGCAGGGCTGTTCTTC | CSARRVAGLFF
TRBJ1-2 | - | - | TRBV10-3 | TGTGCCATCCAGGAGGTCGGCTATGGCTACACCTTC | CAIQEVGYGYTF
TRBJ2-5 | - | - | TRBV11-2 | TGTGCCAGCAGCTCGAACCTAGGGGGACAAGAGACCCAGTACTTC | CASSSNLGGQETQYF
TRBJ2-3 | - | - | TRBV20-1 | TGCAGTGCCCCCTCGGCGAGGGCAGATACGCAGTATTTT | CSAPSARADTQYF
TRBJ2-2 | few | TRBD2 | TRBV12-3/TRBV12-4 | TGTGCCAGCAGTGGGGCGGGAGCTTTAGCCGGGGAGCTGTTTTTT | CASSGAGALAGELFF
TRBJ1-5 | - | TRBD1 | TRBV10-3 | TGTGCCATCAGTTTAGGACAGGCTATAGGGGGCAATCAGCCCCAGCATTTT | CAISLGQAIGGNQPQHF
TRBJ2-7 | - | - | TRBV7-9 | TGTGCCAGCGAAGAAACGGGTCTAGGGCAGTACTTC | CASEETGLGQYF
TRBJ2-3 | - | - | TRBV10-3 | TGTGCCGCGGCCTCAAGCGGAACTACAGATACGCAGTATTTT | CAAASSGTTDTQYF
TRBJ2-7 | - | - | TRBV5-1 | TGCGCCAGCAGCCGGGACATTCACTACGAGCAGTACTTC | CASSRDIHYEQYF
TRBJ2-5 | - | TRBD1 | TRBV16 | TGTGCCAGCAGCCAATCGAGCAGGGGGAGAGAGACCCAGTACTTC | CASSQSSRGRETQYF
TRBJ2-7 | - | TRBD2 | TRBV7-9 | TGTGCCAGCAGCCCGTCTAGCGGGAGGGCCAACGAGCAGTACTTC | CASSPSSGRANEQYF
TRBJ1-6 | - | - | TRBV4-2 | TGTGCCAGCAGCCCTTCGGTTGTGGGGAATTCACCCCTCCACTTT | CASSPSVVGNSPLHF
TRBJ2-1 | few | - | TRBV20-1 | TGCAGTTCCTCGACTTACCCTACCTACAATGAGCAGTTCTTC | CSSSTYPTYNEQFF
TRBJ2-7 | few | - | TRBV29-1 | TGCAGCGCCTCGGCAGGGGCCTACGAGCAGTACTTC | CSASAGAYEQYF
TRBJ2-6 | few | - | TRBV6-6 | TGTGCCAGCACCCAAGCAGACAGGCGGTTCTCTGGGGCCAACGTCCTGACTTTC | CASTQADRRFSGANVLTF
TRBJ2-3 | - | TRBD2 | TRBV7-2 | TGTGCCAGCAGCTTAGGTAGCGGGAGCCCAGATACGCAGTATTTT | CASSLGSGSPDTQYF
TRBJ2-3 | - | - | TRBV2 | TGTGCCAGCAGTGAATCGGGACAAAGATTAGAGACGCAGTATTTT | CASSESGQRLETQYF
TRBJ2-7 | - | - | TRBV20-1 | TGCAGTGCTCCTCGGGACGCAGCCTACGAGCAGTACTTC | CSAPRDAAYEQYF
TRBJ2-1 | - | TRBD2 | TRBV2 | TGTGCCAGCAGCCTCCTTCCTAGCGGGAGCGGTGAGCAGTTCTTC | CASSLLPSGSGEQFF
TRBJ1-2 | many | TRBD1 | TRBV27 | TGTGCCAGCAGTCCACCGGGACAGCTTGGCTACACCTTC | CASSPPGQLGYTF
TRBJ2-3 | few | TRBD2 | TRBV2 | TGTGCCAGCAGTCCTTTAGCGGGAGGAGGAGATACGCAGTATTTT | CASSPLAGGGDTQYF
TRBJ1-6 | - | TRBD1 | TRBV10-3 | TGTGCCATCAGTGCCCGGGACAGTGATAATTCACCCCTCCACTTT | CAISARDSDNSPLHF
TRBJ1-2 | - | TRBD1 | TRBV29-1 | TGCAGCGTTGGGGACAGGGCCTATGGCTACACCTTC | CSVGDRAYGYTF
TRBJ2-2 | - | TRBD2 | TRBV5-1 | TGCGCCAGCAGCTTGCGACTAGCGGGGGGGCTGTTTTTT | CASSLRLAGGLFF
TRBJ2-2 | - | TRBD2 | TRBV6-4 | TGTGCCAGCAGTGACGGGACTAGCGGGACCGGGGAGCTGTTTTTT | CASSDGTSGTGELFF
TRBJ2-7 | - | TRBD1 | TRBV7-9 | TGTGCCAGCAGCCCAAGGGACAGACTTTACGAGCAGTACTTC | CASSPRDRLYEQYF
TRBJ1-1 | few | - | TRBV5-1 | TGCGCCAGCAGCTTGGAGGGTATGAACACTGAAGCTTTCTTT | CASSLEGMNTEAFF
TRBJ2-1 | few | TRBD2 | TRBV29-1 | TGCAGCGTTGGGACTAGCGCCGACAATGAGCAGTTCTTC | CSVGTSADNEQFF
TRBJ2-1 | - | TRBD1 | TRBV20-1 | TGCAGTGCTAGAGATCGGGGTAGGGGGCGGGCTGAGCAGTTCTTC | CSARDRGRGRAEQFF
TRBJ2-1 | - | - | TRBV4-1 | TGCGCCAGCAGCCCCCCGGCTTGGGCAAATGGGAATGAGCAGTTCTTC | CASSPPAWANGNEQFF
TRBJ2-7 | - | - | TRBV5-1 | TGCGCCAGCAGCTTGGATCGGGGAAAAAGCTCCTACGAGCAGTACTTC | CASSLDRGKSSYEQYF